This TCR beta chain was obtained from a study of blood T cell repertoires in COVID-19. Study-wide background: COVID-19 samples from acute and convalescent phases originated in the United States, Italy and Spain. Sources were T cells, B-cell-depleted T cells, or PBMCs; the material itself was cDNA or gDNA.

The CDR3 runs to 14 residues. Germline-derived CDR1 and CDR2 are LNHDA and SQIVND (reference sequence). The V end was cut by 9 bases, the J end by 4 bases, with 18 bases between. Authors' methods: Reference gene primer amplification gave estimated nucleated cell counts. Sequenced by immunoSEQ multiplex PCR; TCRdb stores in-frame clones only, minus some. D and trimming come from the DNA, and the V and J calls and clone size come from that table. Counted here are approximately 300,000 clones, around nine tenths occurring once; the ten biggest clones make up 6.5% to 8%. Seattle cases were enrolled at active infection and followed longitudinally.

J is TRBJ1-2 and V is TRBV19; D possibly corresponds to TRBD1 (6 bases). The sequencing sample was made of peripheral blood. This receptor was obtained from a woman in her 30s with COVID-19, enrolled during active disease. The CDR3 here is CASKVRGDLYGYTF. The CDR3 nucleotides read TGTGCCAGCAAAGTCAGGGGCGACCTCTATGGCTACACCTTC.